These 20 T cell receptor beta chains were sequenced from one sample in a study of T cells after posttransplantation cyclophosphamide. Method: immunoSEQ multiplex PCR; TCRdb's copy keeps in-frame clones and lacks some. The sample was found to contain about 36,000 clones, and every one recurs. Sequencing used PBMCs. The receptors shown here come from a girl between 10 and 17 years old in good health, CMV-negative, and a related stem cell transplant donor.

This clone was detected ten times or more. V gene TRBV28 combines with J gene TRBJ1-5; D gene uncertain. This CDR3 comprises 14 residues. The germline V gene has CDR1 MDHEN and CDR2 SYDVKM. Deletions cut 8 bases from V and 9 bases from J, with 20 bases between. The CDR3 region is CASAPIQTGGPQHF. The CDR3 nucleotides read TGTGCCAGCGCCCCCATCCAAACCGGAGGGCCCCAGCATTTT.

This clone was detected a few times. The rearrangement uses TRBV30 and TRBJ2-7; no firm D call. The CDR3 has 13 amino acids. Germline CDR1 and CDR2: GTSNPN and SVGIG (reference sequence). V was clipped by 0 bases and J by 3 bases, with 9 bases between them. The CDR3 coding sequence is TGTGCCTGGAGTGTGAGGCTGTTCTACGAGCAGTACTTC. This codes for CAWSVRLFYEQYF.

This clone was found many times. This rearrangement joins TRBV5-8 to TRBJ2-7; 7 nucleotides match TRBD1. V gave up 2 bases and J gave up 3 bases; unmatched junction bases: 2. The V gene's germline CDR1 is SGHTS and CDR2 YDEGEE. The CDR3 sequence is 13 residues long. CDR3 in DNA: TGTGCCAGCAGCTTCGACAGGGACTACGAGCAGTACTTC. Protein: CASSFDRDYEQYF.

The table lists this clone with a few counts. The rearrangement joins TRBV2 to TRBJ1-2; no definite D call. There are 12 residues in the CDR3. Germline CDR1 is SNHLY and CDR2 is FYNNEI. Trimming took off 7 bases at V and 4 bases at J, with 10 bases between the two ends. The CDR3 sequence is CASKMGSYGYTF. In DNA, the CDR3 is TGTGCCAGCAAGATGGGGAGCTATGGCTACACCTTC.

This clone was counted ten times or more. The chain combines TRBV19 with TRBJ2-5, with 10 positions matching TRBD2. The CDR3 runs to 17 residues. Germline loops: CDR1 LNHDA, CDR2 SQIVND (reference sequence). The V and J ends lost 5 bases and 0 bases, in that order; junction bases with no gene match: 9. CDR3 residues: CASSSLRLAGNQETQYF. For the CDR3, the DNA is TGTGCCAGTAGTTCCCTGCGACTAGCGGGCAACCAAGAGACCCAGTACTTC.

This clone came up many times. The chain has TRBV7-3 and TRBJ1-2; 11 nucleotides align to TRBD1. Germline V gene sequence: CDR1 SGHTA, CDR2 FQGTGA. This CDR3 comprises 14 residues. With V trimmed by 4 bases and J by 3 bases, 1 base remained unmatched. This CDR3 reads CASSSGQGDYGYTF. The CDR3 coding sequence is TGTGCCAGCAGCTCGGGACAGGGGGACTATGGCTACACCTTC.

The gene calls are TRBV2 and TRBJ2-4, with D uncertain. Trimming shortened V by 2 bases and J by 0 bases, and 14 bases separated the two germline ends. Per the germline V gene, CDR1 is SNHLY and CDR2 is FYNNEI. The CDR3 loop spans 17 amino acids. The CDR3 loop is CASSESQILLAKNIQYF. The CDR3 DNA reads TGTGCCAGCAGTGAATCTCAGATTCTTTTAGCCAAAAACATTCAGTACTTC.

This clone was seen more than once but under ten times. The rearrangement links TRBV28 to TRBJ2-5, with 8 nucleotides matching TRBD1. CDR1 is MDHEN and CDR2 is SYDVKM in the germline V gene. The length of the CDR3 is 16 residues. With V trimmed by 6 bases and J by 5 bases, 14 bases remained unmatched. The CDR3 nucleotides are TGTGCCAGCAGCCTACCTCCGGACAGGGATTGGGAGACCCAGTACTTC. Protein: CASSLPPDRDWETQYF.

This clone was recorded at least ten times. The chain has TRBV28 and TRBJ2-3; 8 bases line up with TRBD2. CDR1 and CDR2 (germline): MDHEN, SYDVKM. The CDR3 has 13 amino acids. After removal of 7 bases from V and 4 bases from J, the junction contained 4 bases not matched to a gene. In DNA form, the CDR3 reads TGTGCCAGCACGTCGGGAGGGCCAGATACGCAGTATTTT. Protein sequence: CASTSGGPDTQYF.

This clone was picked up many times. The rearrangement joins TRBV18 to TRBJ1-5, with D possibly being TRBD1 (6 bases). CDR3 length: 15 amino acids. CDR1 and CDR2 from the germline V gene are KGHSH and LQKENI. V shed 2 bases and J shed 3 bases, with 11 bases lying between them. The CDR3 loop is CASSPGRGNNQPQHF. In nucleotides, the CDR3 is TGTGCCAGCTCACCAGGCAGGGGTAACAATCAGCCCCAGCATTTT.

CDR3 in amino acids: CASSDGTGRFNEQFF. CDR3 in DNA: TGCGCCAGCAGTGATGGGACAGGGCGTTTCAATGAGCAGTTCTTC. The V and J genes are TRBV10-1 and TRBJ2-1; 9 nucleotides line up with TRBD1. The CDR3 is 15 residues long. CDR1 is WNHNN, CDR2 SYGVQD, per germline (reference sequence). The ends lost 3 bases at V and 6 bases at J; junction bases unmatched: 6.

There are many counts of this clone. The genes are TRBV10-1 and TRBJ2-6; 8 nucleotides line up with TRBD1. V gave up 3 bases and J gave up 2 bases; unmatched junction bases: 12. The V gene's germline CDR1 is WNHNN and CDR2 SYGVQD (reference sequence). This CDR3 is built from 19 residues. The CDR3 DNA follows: TGCGCCAGCAGTGATTTAGGGCAGGGGGCTATTACTGGGGCCAACGTCCTGACTTTC. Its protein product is CASSDLGQGAITGANVLTF.

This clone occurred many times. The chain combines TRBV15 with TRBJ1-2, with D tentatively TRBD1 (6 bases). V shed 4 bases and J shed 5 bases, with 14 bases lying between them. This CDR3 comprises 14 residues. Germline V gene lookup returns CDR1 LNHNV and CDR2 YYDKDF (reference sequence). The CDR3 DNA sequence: TGTGCCACCAGCACAGGACAGCTTCGGTATGGCTACACCTTC. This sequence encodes CATSTGQLRYGYTF.

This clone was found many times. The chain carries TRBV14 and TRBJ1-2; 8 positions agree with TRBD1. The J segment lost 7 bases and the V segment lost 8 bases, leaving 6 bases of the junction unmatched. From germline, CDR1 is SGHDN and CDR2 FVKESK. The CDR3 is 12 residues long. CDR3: CASGQGLFGYTF. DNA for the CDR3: TGTGCCAGCGGACAGGGCCTCTTTGGCTACACCTTC.

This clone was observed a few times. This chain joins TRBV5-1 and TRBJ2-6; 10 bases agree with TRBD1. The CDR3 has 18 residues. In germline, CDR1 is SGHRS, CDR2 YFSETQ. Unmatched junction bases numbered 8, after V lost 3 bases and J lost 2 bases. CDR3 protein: CASSSPRGQGTGANVLTF. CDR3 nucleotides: TGCGCCAGCAGCTCGCCAAGGGGACAGGGGACTGGGGCCAACGTCCTGACTTTC.

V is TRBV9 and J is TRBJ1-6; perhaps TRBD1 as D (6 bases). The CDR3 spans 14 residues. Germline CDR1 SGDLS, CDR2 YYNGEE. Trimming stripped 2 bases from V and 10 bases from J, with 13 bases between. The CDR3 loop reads CASSVGHRVSPLHF. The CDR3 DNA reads TGTGCCAGCAGCGTGGGACATAGGGTATCACCCCTCCACTTT. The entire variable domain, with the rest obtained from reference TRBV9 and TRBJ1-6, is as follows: DSGVTQTPKHLITATGQRVTLRCSPRSGDLSVYWYQQSLDQGLQFLIQYYNGEERAKGNILERFSAQQFPDLHSELNLSSLELGDSALYFCASSVGHRVSPLHFGNGTRLTVT.

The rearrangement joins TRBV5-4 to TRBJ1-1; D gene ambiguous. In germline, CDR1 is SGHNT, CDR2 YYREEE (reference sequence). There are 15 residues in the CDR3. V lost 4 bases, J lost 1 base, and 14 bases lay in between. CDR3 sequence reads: CASSPWTEGNTEAFF. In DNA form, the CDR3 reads TGTGCCAGCAGCCCTTGGACGGAGGGGAACACTGAAGCTTTCTTT.

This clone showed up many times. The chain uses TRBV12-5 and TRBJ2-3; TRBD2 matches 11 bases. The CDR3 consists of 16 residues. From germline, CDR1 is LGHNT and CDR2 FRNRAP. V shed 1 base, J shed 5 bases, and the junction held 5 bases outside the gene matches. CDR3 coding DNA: TGTGCTAGTGGTTTGGGACTAGCGGGATCCTTAGATACGCAGTATTTT. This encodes CASGLGLAGSLDTQYF.

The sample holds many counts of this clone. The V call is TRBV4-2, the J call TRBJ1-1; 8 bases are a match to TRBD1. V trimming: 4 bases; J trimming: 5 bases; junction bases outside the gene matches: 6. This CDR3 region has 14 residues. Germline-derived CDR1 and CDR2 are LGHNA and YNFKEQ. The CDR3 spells CASSRPTGGTEAFF. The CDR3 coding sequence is TGTGCCAGCAGCCGACCAACAGGGGGAACTGAAGCTTTCTTT.

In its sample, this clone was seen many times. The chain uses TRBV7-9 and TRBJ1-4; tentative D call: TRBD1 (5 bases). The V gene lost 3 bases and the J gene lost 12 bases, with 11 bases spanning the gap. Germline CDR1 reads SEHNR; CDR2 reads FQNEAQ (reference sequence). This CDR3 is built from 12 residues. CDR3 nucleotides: TGTGCCAGCAGCTTTGGCAAGACAGAACTGTTTTTT. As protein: CASSFGKTELFF.